The source of this T cell receptor (beta chain) is a study of resident and recirculating memory T cells in vitiligo. About the study: Samples were epidermis from two lesional and two nonlesional sites, plus PBMCs. Whole samples, not sorted cells, were homogenized and used for genomic DNA extraction.

The V and J ends lost 7 bases and 1 base, in that order; junction bases with no gene match: 5. The CDR3 length is 13 residues. The germline V gene encodes CDR1 SQVTM and CDR2 ANQGSEA. TCRdb's copy holds only in-frame clones and misses some; the assay was immunoSEQ multiplex PCR. The sample contains 35,000 to 45,000 clones, over 90% of which appear only once. Concerning this clone itself: Its target is unknown.

Findings and caveats of the study: Vitiligo lesions lacked a unique dominant clone, and clonality varied.

Material for sequencing was blood. The chain links TRBV29-1 to TRBJ1-1, with 8 bases aligning to TRBD1. The receptor was isolated from a male donor with vitiligo. The CDR3 here is CSASTGANTEAFF. CDR3 DNA: TGCAGCGCCTCGACAGGGGCGAACACTGAAGCTTTCTTT.